The T cell receptor (beta chain) described here comes from a study of spatial heterogeneity in lung cancer. Study as a whole: PBMC samples from follow-up, when available, were sequenced at a median of around 2 years post-resection.

Germline CDR1 is MDHEN and CDR2 is SYDVKM. There are 15 residues in the CDR3. The V end lost 11 bases, the J end lost 4 bases, and 24 bases lay between the germline ends. TCRdb analysed the 5' RACE reads with MiXCR anew, one entry per CDR3 protein. The table has 110,000 or so distinct CDR3 sequences, approximately 10% seen once. In regard to this clonotype: The target antigen is unknown.

Specified time point: blood at routine non-recurrence follow-up after resection. No cells were sorted before sequencing. The whole RNA sequenced was extracted from tumor, nontumor lung or frozen PBMC. Points from the study as a whole: More often at tumor resection than at routine follow-up, ubiquitous expanded tumor TCRs were detected in the blood.

The origin of this receptor is a female donor with early-stage non-small cell lung cancer. The sample in question was PBMCs, obtained at follow-up. The chain employs TRBV28 and TRBJ2-7, with a tentative D call TRBD2 (6 bases). The CDR3 spells CAGAKGDSPKYEQYF. The CDR3 DNA follows: TGTGCCGGCGCAAAAGGGGACTCGCCTAAGTACGAGCAGTACTTC.